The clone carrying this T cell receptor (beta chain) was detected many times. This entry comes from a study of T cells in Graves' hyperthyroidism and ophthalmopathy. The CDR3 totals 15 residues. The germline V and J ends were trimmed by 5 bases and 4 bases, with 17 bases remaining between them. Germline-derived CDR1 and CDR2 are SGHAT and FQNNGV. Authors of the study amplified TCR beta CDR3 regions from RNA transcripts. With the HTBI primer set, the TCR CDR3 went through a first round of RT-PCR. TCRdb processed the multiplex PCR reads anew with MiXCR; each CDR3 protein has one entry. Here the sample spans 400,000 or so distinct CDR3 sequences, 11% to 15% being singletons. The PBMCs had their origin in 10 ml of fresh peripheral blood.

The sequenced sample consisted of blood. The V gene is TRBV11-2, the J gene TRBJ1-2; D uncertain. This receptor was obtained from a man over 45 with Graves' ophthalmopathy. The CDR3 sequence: CASSRNGKNTYGYTF. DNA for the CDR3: TGTGCCAGCAGCCGTAATGGAAAGAACACCTATGGCTACACCTTC.